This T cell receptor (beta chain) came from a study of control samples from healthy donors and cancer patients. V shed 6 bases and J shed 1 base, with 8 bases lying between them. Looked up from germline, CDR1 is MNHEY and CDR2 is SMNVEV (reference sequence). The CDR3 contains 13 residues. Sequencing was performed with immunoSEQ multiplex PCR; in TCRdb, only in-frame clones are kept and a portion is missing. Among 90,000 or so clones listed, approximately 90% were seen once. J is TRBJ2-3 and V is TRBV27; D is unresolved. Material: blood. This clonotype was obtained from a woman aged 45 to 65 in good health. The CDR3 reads CASSRARTDTQYF. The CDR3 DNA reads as TGTGCCAGCAGCCGGGCCCGCACAGATACGCAGTATTTT.